These 18 T cell receptor beta chains were all obtained from the same sample, sequenced in a study of CD8+ T cells in alopecia areata (dated by TCRdb to between 2018 and 2020). This specimen's time point label, per the study, means: baseline before oral tofacitinib. The method was the immunoSEQ multiplex PCR assay. For TCR sequencing, RNA was extracted from every sample and reverse transcribed into cDNA to serve as template. Drawn from immuneACCESS, this table holds only the in-frame rearrangements with V and J called that TCRdb kept. Clones are partly lost; checked studies trace under half to an unresolved V gene and leave the rest unexplained. For this sample the table gives hundreds of thousands of clones, of which about three fifths were detected only once. The top ten clones comprise 0.45% of the sample. The starting material was CD4+ T cells sorted from blood, obtained at week 0. Receptors were obtained from a human donor with alopecia areata.

This clone has only a few counts. The gene calls are TRBV14 and TRBJ2-1, with unresolved D. Trimming left V 0 bases short and J 0 bases short, with 9 bases between. Germline assignment: CDR1 SGHDN and CDR2 FVKESK. CDR3 length: 16 residues. The CDR3 coding sequence is TGTGCCAGCAGCCAAGAGTTATACAGCTCCTACAATGAGCAGTTCTTC. Its protein is CASSQELYSSYNEQFF.

The CDR3 spells CASSLGVKPYNSPLHF. CDR3 DNA sequence: TGTGCCAGCAGCTTGGGTGTGAAACCCTATAATTCACCCCTCCACTTT. The chain is built from TRBV5-4 and TRBJ1-6; D ambiguous. The CDR3 is 16 amino acids. Germline V gene sequence: CDR1 SGHNT, CDR2 YYREEE (reference sequence). Trimming took 0 bases from V and 2 from J, leaving 9 bases between them. Variable domain in full (rest from reference TRBV5-4 and TRBJ1-6): ETGVTQSPTHLIKTRGQQVTLRCSSQSGHNTVSWYQQALGQGPQFIFQYYREEENGRGNFPPRFSGLQFPNYSSELNVNALELDDSALYLCASSLGVKPYNSPLHFGNGTRLTVT.

The genes are TRBV11-2 and TRBJ1-1; D call uncertain. This CDR3 is 14 amino acids long. Trimming pared 3 bases from V and 0 bases from J, leaving 8 bases between. Germline CDR1 and CDR2: SGHAT and FQNNGV. CDR3 region: CASSFRWLNTEAFF. The CDR3 coding sequence is TGTGCCAGCAGCTTTCGTTGGCTGAACACTGAAGCTTTCTTT. Full variable domain (outside the CDR3, taken from reference TRBV11-2 and TRBJ1-1): EAGVAQSPRYKIIEKRQSVAFWCNPISGHATLYWYQQILGQGPKLLIQFQNNGVVDDSQLPKDRFSAERLKGVDSTLKIQPAKLEDSAVYLCASSFRWLNTEAFFGQGTRLTVV.

This chain links TRBV6-1 with TRBJ2-7; D is unclear. The CDR3 is made up of 13 amino acids. V dropped 1 base and J dropped 3 bases, with 7 bases sitting between them. CDR1 is MNHNS, CDR2 SASEGT, per germline. CDR3 amino acids: CASSEVPFYEQYF. The CDR3, as DNA: TGTGCCAGCAGTGAAGTTCCGTTCTACGAGCAGTACTTC.

Only a few counts were recorded for this clone. The genes are TRBV9 and TRBJ1-1; no definite D call. CDR1 and CDR2 from the germline V gene are SGDLS and YYNGEE. V lost 4 bases, J lost 0 bases, and 7 bases lay in between. The CDR3 extends over 13 amino acids. CDR3 residues: CASSLRVNTEAFF. CDR3 coding DNA: TGTGCCAGCAGCCTCCGCGTGAACACTGAAGCTTTCTTT.

The chain couples TRBV7-9 to TRBJ2-1; 9 bases fit TRBD2. The V segment lost 4 bases and the J segment 2 bases; nucleotides outside the gene matches: 6. The CDR3 has 16 residues. Germline CDR1 reads SEHNR; CDR2 reads FQNEAQ (reference sequence). The CDR3 region is CASSSLAGDPYNEQFF. CDR3 nucleotides: TGTGCCAGCAGCTCCTTAGCGGGAGACCCCTACAATGAGCAGTTCTTC.

The rearrangement joins TRBV9 to TRBJ1-6; 9 bases are shared with TRBD1. J was trimmed by 8 bases and V by 4 bases; bases with no gene match: 13. CDR3 length: 17 residues. Germline V gives CDR1 SGDLS, CDR2 YYNGEE. The CDR3 DNA sequence: TGTGCCAGCAGCCGAGATCCGGGACAGGGAGGGGATTCACCCCTCCACTTT. The encoded protein is CASSRDPGQGGDSPLHF. Together with reference TRBV9 and TRBJ1-6, the CDR3 gives the full variable domain: DSGVTQTPKHLITATGQRVTLRCSPRSGDLSVYWYQQSLDQGLQFLIQYYNGEERAKGNILERFSAQQFPDLHSELNLSSLELGDSALYFCASSRDPGQGGDSPLHFGNGTRLTVT.

The chain uses TRBV29-1 and TRBJ2-3, with unresolved D. The V gene lost 5 bases and the J gene lost 2 bases, with 8 bases spanning the gap. Germline V CDR1 and CDR2: SQVTM, ANQGSEA. The CDR3 is 12 amino acids. As DNA, the CDR3 is TGCAGCGTTAACGGAAACACAGATACGCAGTATTTT. Encoded protein: CSVNGNTDTQYF.

This clone was found a few times. J is TRBJ2-3 and V is TRBV7-9; no reliable D call. The CDR3 sequence is 15 residues long. Per germline, CDR1 SEHNR and CDR2 FQNEAQ (reference sequence). V gave up 5 bases and J gave up 3 bases, with 15 bases separating them. CDR3 nucleotide sequence: TGTGCCAGCAGCCATGGATACCGTGGGACAGATACGCAGTATTTT. Translation: CASSHGYRGTDTQYF.

J is TRBJ1-1 and V is TRBV25-1; maybe TRBD1 (6 bases). V was pared by 6 bases and J by 1 base, with 12 bases between. The CDR3 covers 14 residues. Per germline, CDR1 MGHDK and CDR2 SYGVNS. The CDR3 loop is CASSRGRGNTEAFF. The CDR3 coding sequence is TGTGCCAGCAGCAGGGGCAGAGGGAACACTGAAGCTTTCTTT.

Note on this clone: At the DNA level, this CDR3 is encoded by other sequences in the same sample as well. The chain combines TRBV29-1 with TRBJ1-1; D not resolved. Germline CDR1 SQVTM, CDR2 ANQGSEA. There are 12 residues in the CDR3. With 4 bases removed from V and 0 bases from J, the gap between germline ends came to 6 bases. Here the CDR3 DNA reads TGCAGCGTTGGGAGGATGAACACTGAAGCTTTCTTT. It is translated as CSVGRMNTEAFF. The full variable domain, completed using reference TRBV29-1 and TRBJ1-1, is SAVISQKPSRDICQRGTSLTIQCQVDSQVTMMFWYRQQPGQSLTLIATANQGSEATYESGFVIDKFPISRPNLTFSTLTVSNMSPEDSSIYLCSVGRMNTEAFFGQGTRLTVV.

The rearrangement joins TRBV9 to TRBJ2-4; the match to TRBD1 covers 7 bases. Germline V CDR1 and CDR2: SGDLS, YYNGEE. The trim removed 5 bases at V and 8 bases at J, leaving 10 bases unmatched. The CDR3 sequence is 14 residues long. The CDR3 DNA reads TGTGCCAGCAGTTCTTCCGGGACAGACGACATTCAGTACTTC. Amino acids: CASSSSGTDDIQYF.

The CDR3 reads CASSSPGGGQPQHF. CDR3 in DNA: TGTGCCAGCAGTTCTCCAGGAGGGGGACAGCCCCAGCATTTT. The chain recombines TRBV2 with TRBJ1-5, with TRBD1 as a possible D gene (6 bases). Germline V gene data show CDR1 as SNHLY and CDR2 as FYNNEI. The CDR3 is 14 residues long. V gave up 5 bases and J gave up 7 bases, with 15 bases separating them.

The CDR3 bases are TGCAGCGCTACCGGGACAGGGAATCCAGATACGCAGTATTTT. This codes for CSATGTGNPDTQYF. This chain joins TRBV29-1 and TRBJ2-3; TRBD1 matches at 9 bases. The CDR3 totals 14 residues. Per the germline V gene, CDR1 is SQVTM and CDR2 is ANQGSEA. J gave up 4 bases and V 7 bases, and 9 bases lay outside the gene matches.

This clone came up once. This sequence joins TRBV4-1 and TRBJ2-2; 10 nucleotides align to TRBD1. With 5 bases clipped from V and 5 bases from J, the junction kept 5 bases outside the gene matches. Germline V gene data show CDR1 as MGHRA and CDR2 as YSYEKL. CDR3 length equals 15 residues. CDR3 region: CASSERTGGTGELFF. CDR3 coding DNA: TGCGCCAGCAGCGAGCGGACAGGGGGAACCGGGGAGCTGTTTTTT.

The chain employs TRBV7-9 and TRBJ2-1; D gene unclear. The CDR3 is 14 residues long. V was cut by 5 bases and J by 8 bases, with 16 bases left in between. Germline V gene data show CDR1 as SEHNR and CDR2 as FQNEAQ (reference sequence). In DNA form, the CDR3 reads TGTGCCAGCAGCCACGGACCCCCGGTCGATGAGCAGTTCTTC. Its protein is CASSHGPPVDEQFF. Using reference TRBV7-9 and TRBJ2-1 for the parts outside the CDR3, the full variable domain is DTGVSQNPRHKITKRGQNVTFRCDPISEHNRLYWYRQTLGQGPEFLTYFQNEAQLEKSRLLSDRFSAERPKGSFSTLEIQRTEQGDSAMYLCASSHGPPVDEQFFGPGTRLTVL.

This chain links TRBV5-5 with TRBJ2-2; D remains ambiguous. Germline V gene lookup returns CDR1 SGHKS and CDR2 YYEKEE (reference sequence). Deletions cut 2 bases from V and 5 bases from J, with 7 bases between. The CDR3 totals 13 residues. The CDR3: CASSLSSTGELFF. As DNA, the CDR3 is TGTGCCAGCAGCTTAAGTAGTACCGGGGAGCTGTTTTTT. Variable domain in full (rest from reference TRBV5-5 and TRBJ2-2): DAGVTQSPTHLIKTRGQQVTLRCSPISGHKSVSWYQQVLGQGPQFIFQYYEKEERGRGNFPDRFSARQFPNYSSELNVNALLLGDSALYLCASSLSSTGELFFGEGSRLTVL.

This clone was detected only once. The chain has TRBV7-8 and TRBJ1-5; no clear D gene. The germline V gene encodes CDR1 SGHVS and CDR2 FQNEAQ. Trimming took off 4 bases at V and 0 bases at J, with 16 bases between the two ends. The CDR3 sequence is 17 residues long. The CDR3 reads CASSSHPGEYSNQPQHF. CDR3 in DNA: TGTGCCAGCAGCTCCCACCCTGGGGAGTATAGCAATCAGCCCCAGCATTTT.